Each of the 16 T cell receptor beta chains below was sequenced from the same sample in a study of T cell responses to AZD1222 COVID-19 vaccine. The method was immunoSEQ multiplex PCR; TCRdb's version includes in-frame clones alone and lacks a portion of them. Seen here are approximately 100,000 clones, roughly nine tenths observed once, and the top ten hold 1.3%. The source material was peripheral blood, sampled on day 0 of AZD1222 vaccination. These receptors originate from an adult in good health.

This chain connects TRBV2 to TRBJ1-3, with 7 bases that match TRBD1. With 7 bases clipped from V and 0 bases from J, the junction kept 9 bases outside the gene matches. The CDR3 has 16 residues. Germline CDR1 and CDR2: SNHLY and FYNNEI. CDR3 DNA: TGTGCCAGCACCATGGACAGGTACTACTCTGGAAACACCATATATTTT. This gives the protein CASTMDRYYSGNTIYF.

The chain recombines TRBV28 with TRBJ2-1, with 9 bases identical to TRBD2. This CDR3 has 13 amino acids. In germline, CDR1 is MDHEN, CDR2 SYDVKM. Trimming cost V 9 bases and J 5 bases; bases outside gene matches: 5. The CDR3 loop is CASGGLANNEQFF. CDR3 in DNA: TGTGCCAGTGGGGGACTAGCCAACAATGAGCAGTTCTTC.

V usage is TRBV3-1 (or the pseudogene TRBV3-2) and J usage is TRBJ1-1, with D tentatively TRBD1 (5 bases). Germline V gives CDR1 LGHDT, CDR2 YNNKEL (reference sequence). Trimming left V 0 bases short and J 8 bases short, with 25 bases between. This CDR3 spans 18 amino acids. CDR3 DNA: TGTGCCAGCAGCCAAGATGGCGTGACAGACCTCTCTTTTCGAGAAGCTTTCTTT. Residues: CASSQDGVTDLSFREAFF.

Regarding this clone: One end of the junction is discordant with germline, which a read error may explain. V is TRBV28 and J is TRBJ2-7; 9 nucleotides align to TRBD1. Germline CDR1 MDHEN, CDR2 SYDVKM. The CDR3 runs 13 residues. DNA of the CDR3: TGTGCCAGCTGTTTGGGACAGGGCTACGAGCAGTACTTC. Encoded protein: CASCLGQGYEQYF.

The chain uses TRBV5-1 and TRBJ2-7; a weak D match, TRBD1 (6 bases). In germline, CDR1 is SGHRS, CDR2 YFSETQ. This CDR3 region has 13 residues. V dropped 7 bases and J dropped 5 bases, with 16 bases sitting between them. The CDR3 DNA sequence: TGCGCCAGCGGGGGCTTAGGGCCCAACGAGCAGTACTTC. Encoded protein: CASGGLGPNEQYF.

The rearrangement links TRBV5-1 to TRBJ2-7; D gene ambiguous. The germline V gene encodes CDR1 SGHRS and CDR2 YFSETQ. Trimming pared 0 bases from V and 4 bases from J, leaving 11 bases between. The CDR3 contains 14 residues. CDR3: CASSLVQGDYEQYF. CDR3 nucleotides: TGCGCCAGCAGCTTGGTACAAGGAGATTACGAGCAGTACTTC.

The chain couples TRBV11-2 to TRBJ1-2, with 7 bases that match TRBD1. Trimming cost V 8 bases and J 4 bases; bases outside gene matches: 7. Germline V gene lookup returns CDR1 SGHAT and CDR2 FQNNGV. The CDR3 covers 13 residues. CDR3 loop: CASGTGVSYGYTF. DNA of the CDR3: TGTGCCAGCGGAACAGGGGTTTCCTATGGCTACACCTTC.

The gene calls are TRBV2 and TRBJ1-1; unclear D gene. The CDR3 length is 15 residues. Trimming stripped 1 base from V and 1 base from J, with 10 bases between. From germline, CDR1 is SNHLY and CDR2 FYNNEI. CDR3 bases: TGTGCCAGCAGTGAAGGGATTGCGGCGAACACTGAAGCTTTCTTT. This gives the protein CASSEGIAANTEAFF.

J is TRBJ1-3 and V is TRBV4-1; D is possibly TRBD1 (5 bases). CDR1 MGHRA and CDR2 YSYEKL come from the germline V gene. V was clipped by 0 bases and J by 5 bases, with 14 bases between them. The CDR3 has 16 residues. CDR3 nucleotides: TGCGCCAGCAGCCAAGATCTAAGGGGATTGAGAAACACCATATATTTT. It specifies CASSQDLRGLRNTIYF.

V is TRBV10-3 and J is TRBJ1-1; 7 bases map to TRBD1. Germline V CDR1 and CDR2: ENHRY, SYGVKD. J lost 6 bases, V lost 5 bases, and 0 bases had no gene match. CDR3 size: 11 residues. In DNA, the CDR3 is TGTGCCATCAGTCAGGGGGCTGAAGCTTTCTTT. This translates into CAISQGAEAFF.

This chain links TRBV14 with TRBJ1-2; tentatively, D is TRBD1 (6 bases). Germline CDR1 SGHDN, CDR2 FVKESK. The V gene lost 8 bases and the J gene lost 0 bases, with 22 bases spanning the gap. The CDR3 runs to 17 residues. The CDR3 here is CASPTGYHFSPNYGYTF. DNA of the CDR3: TGTGCCAGCCCGACAGGTTATCATTTCTCCCCTAACTATGGCTACACCTTC.

Here the CDR3 DNA reads TGTGCCAGCAGTTACGGGTCAACAGGGGTGGACGAGCAGTACTTC. It yields the protein CASSYGSTGVDEQYF. The chain carries TRBV6-5 and TRBJ2-7; 7 bases are a match to TRBD1. The length of the CDR3 is 15 residues. V dropped 2 bases and J dropped 5; count of bases not matched to a gene: 9. Per the germline V gene, CDR1 is MNHEY and CDR2 is SVGAGI.

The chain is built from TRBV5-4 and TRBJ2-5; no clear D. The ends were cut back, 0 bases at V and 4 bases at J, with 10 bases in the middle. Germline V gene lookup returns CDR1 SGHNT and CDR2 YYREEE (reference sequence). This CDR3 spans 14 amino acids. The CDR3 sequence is CASSLDQRRETQYF. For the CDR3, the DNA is TGTGCCAGCAGCTTGGACCAGCGACGAGAGACCCAGTACTTC.

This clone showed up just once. The CDR3 is CASGGHDHYEQYF. The DNA of the CDR3 is TGTGCCAGCGGGGGACATGACCACTACGAGCAGTACTTC. The V gene is TRBV2, the J gene TRBJ2-7; D perhaps matches TRBD1 (6 bases). This CDR3 has 13 amino acids. Trimming took 8 bases from V and 3 from J, leaving 14 bases between them. The germline gives CDR1 SNHLY, CDR2 FYNNEI.

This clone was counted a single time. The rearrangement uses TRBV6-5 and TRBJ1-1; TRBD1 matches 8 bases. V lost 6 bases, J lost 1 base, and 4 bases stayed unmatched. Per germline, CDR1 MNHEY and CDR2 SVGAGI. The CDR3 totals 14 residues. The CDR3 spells CASRIRGPNTEAFF. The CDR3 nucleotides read TGTGCCAGCAGGATCAGGGGGCCGAACACTGAAGCTTTCTTT.

The CDR3 DNA sequence: TGTGCCAGTACCCCCTCGGGGGGGGTATACAATCAGCCCCAGCATTTT. Translated, it gives CASTPSGGVYNQPQHF. This chain links TRBV19 with TRBJ1-5, with D possibly matching TRBD1 (5 bases). Deletions cut 7 bases from V and 3 bases from J, with 19 bases between. This CDR3 contains 16 residues. CDR1 is LNHDA and CDR2 is SQIVND in the germline V gene (reference sequence).